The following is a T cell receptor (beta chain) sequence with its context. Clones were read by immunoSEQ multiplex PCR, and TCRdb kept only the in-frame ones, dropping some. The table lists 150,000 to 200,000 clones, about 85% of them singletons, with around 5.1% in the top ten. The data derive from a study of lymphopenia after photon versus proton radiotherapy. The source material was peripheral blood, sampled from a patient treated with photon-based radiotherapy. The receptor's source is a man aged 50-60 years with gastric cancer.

Here the CDR3 reads CASSLRRTFSYNEQFF. The CDR3 nucleotides read TGTGCCAGCAGCTTAAGGAGAACTTTTTCCTACAATGAGCAGTTCTTC. The chain carries TRBV7-2 and TRBJ2-1; no firm D call. Deletions cut 2 bases from V and 1 base from J, with 12 bases between. The germline V gene encodes CDR1 SGHTA and CDR2 FQGNSA. This CDR3 comprises 16 residues.